A single sample gave rise to the 30 T cell receptor beta chains below, sequenced in a study of T cell changes during pregnancy in multiple sclerosis. Here immunoSEQ multiplex PCR was the method, and the copy in TCRdb shows in-frame clones only, minus some. Among approximately 83,000 clones listed, 94% were seen once. Source: peripheral blood, taken in the third trimester of pregnancy. These TCRs come from a female donor with multiple sclerosis, enrolled in a pregnancy study.

As to this clone: Since the CDR3 does not end with the conserved phenylalanine or tryptophan, this likely comes from a read error. The DNA is omitted, as the CDR3 cannot be located on it reliably, and the CDR3 follows TCRdb's listing. This sequence joins TRBV18 and TRBJ2-3; the tabulated D call, TRBD2, remains unverified against the DNA. Both ends counted, the CDR3 spans 12 residues. Germline assignment: CDR1 KGHSH and CDR2 LQKENI. CDR3: CASSQVGGPPYV.

In its sample, this clone was seen once. This sequence joins TRBV5-5 and TRBJ2-7, with unresolved D. CDR3 size: 15 residues. CDR1 SGHKS and CDR2 YYEKEE come from the germline V gene (reference sequence). Trimming removed 2 bases from V and 1 base from J, with 13 bases in between. The CDR3 DNA reads as TGTGCCAGCAGCTTATATCAGGTTTTATCCTACGAGCAGTACTTC. Protein sequence: CASSLYQVLSYEQYF.

The rearrangement links TRBV28 to TRBJ1-4, with 10 bases identical to TRBD1. Germline V gives CDR1 MDHEN, CDR2 SYDVKM. This CDR3 spans 13 amino acids. Trimming cost V 4 bases and J 8 bases; bases outside gene matches: 1. CDR3 DNA: TGTGCCAGCAGTTGGACAGGGGGAGAAAAACTGTTTTTT. Its translation is CASSWTGGEKLFF. The full variable domain, with the rest looked up from reference TRBV28 and TRBJ1-4, is DVKVTQSSRYLVKRTGEKVFLECVQDMDHENMFWYRQDPGLGLRLIYFSYDVKMKEKGDIPEGYSVSREKKERFSLILESASTNQTSMYLCASSWTGGEKLFFGSGTQLSVL.

The chain employs TRBV2 and TRBJ1-1, with 9 bases matching TRBD1. Per germline, CDR1 SNHLY and CDR2 FYNNEI. This CDR3 is 16 amino acids long. Trimming cost V 6 bases and J 1 base; bases outside gene matches: 9. CDR3 DNA: TGTGCCAGCAGACCCGGACAGGGGATAGAGAACACTGAAGCTTTCTTT. This gives the protein CASRPGQGIENTEAFF.

The gene calls are TRBV2 and TRBJ2-7; 7 bases are a match to TRBD1. This CDR3 is built from 10 residues. Germline CDR1 is SNHLY and CDR2 is FYNNEI. The V segment lost 4 bases and the J segment 12 bases; nucleotides outside the gene matches: 3. Here the CDR3 DNA reads TGTGCCAGCAGTGGACAGGGCCCGTACTTC. This encodes CASSGQGPYF.

The chain is built from TRBV9 and TRBJ2-3; D gene uncertain. The CDR3 totals 14 residues. V gave up 1 base and J gave up 0 bases, with 6 bases separating them. CDR1 and CDR2 from the germline V gene are SGDLS and YYNGEE. The DNA for the CDR3 is TGTGCCAGCAGCGTACACAGAAGCACAGATACGCAGTATTTT. It specifies CASSVHRSTDTQYF.

The chain employs TRBV28 and TRBJ2-1; maybe TRBD2 (6 bases). Trimming took off 8 bases at V and 0 bases at J, with 8 bases between the two ends. CDR3 size: 13 residues. Germline CDR1 and CDR2: MDHEN and SYDVKM. The CDR3 DNA reads TGTGCCAGCCGGGAGAGCTCCTACAATGAGCAGTTCTTC. Amino acid sequence: CASRESSYNEQFF.

The chain has TRBV30 and TRBJ2-1, with 12 bases identical to TRBD2. The CDR3 covers 14 residues. Germline CDR1 is GTSNPN and CDR2 is SVGIG (reference sequence). V lost 4 bases and J lost 5; bases outside the gene matches: 3. CDR3 sequence reads: CAWMTSGSNNEQFF. CDR3 coding DNA: TGTGCCTGGATGACTAGCGGGAGTAACAATGAGCAGTTCTTC.

The chain is built from TRBV7-2 and TRBJ1-1, with TRBD1 identical over 9 bases. Per germline, CDR1 SGHTA and CDR2 FQGNSA. V lost 3 bases, J lost 1 base, and 3 bases stayed unmatched. CDR3 length: 15 amino acids. Written as DNA, the CDR3 is TGTGCCAGCAGCTTGGACAGGGGAAGGAACACTGAAGCTTTCTTT. It encodes CASSLDRGRNTEAFF.

This clone was recorded only once. V gene TRBV6-6 combines with J gene TRBJ1-1; D possibly corresponds to TRBD1 (6 bases). Trimming stripped 6 bases from V and 9 bases from J, with 23 bases between. Germline loops: CDR1 MNHNY, CDR2 SVGAGI (reference sequence). The CDR3 spans 15 residues. The CDR3 DNA is TGTGCCAGCAGCCACTTGCAGGGGCGGGGGGCCAAAGCTTTCTTT. It encodes CASSHLQGRGAKAFF.

The chain has TRBV4-3 and TRBJ2-7, with 9 bases aligning to TRBD2. Germline V gives CDR1 LGHNA, CDR2 YSLEER. V shed 0 bases, J shed 5 bases, and the junction held 5 bases outside the gene matches. The CDR3 is 15 amino acids. CDR3 bases: TGCGCCAGCAGCCAAGATGCGGGAGGGTTTGACGAGCAGTACTTC. This translates into CASSQDAGGFDEQYF.

V gene TRBV7-8 combines with J gene TRBJ2-3, with D hard to call. This CDR3 spans 13 amino acids. CDR1 and CDR2 from the germline V gene are SGHVS and FQNEAQ. Deletions cut 1 base from V and 6 bases from J, with 8 bases between. The DNA for the CDR3 is TGTGCCAGCAGCTTAGGAAACTCTGATACGCAGTATTTT. Translating gives CASSLGNSDTQYF.

The table lists this clone with a count of one. The V gene is TRBV23-1, the J gene TRBJ1-1; 7 bases match TRBD1. TRBV23-1 is placed among ORFs of uncertain function. The CDR3 totals 17 residues. Trimming removed 4 bases from V and 1 base from J; junction bases left unmatched: 12. The CDR3 coding sequence is TGCGCCAGCAGTCTCCCCGGACAGGTCTGGGGGAACACTGAAGCTTTCTTT. As protein: CASSLPGQVWGNTEAFF.

DNA for the CDR3: TGTGCCAGCAGCTTATCGAACAGGGGACCCTACGAGCAGTACTTC. Protein product: CASSLSNRGPYEQYF. The genes are TRBV7-8 and TRBJ2-7, with 7 nucleotides matching TRBD1. This CDR3 comprises 15 residues. Germline-derived CDR1 and CDR2 are SGHVS and FQNEAQ. The V and J ends lost 2 bases and 2 bases, in that order; junction bases with no gene match: 6.

This chain uses TRBV19 with TRBJ2-6, with D perhaps TRBD1 (5 bases). The CDR3 is 14 amino acids. Trimming left V 6 bases short and J 1 base short, with 7 bases between. Germline CDR1 is LNHDA and CDR2 is SQIVND (reference sequence). The CDR3 nucleotides read TGTGCCAGTAGCAGGGTTTCTGGGGCCAACGTCCTGACTTTC. This gives the protein CASSRVSGANVLTF.

The chain joins TRBV11-1 to TRBJ2-1, with 8 bases that match TRBD2. CDR1 and CDR2 from the germline V gene are SGHAT and FQDESV (reference sequence). The CDR3 extends over 15 amino acids. V shed 10 bases and J 8 bases; nucleotides not matched to a gene: 16. As DNA, the CDR3 is TGTGCCACCGCAGATCCGGGAGGGCCGGTGTATGAGCAGTTCTTC. It encodes CATADPGGPVYEQFF.

J is TRBJ1-1 and V is TRBV18, with no clear D. This CDR3 comprises 18 residues. Germline V gives CDR1 KGHSH, CDR2 LQKENI. The V end was cut by 2 bases, the J end by 0 bases, with 19 bases between. CDR3 nucleotide sequence: TGTGCCAGCTCACCAATCATGGTAACGCCGGGTCTGAACACTGAAGCTTTCTTT. Its translation is CASSPIMVTPGLNTEAFF. The variable domain in full, with the rest retrieved from reference TRBV18 and TRBJ1-1, is NAGVMQNPRHLVRRRGQEARLRCSPMKGHSHVYWYRQLPEEGLKFMVYLQKENIIDESGMPKERFSAEFPKEGPSILRIQQVVRGDSAAYFCASSPIMVTPGLNTEAFFGQGTRLTVV.

V and J are TRBV6-6 and TRBJ2-7, with D perhaps TRBD1 (7 bases). Looked up from germline, CDR1 is MNHNY and CDR2 is SVGAGI (reference sequence). The CDR3 loop spans 15 amino acids. V was cut by 5 bases and J by 6 bases, with 20 bases left in between. CDR3 in amino acids: CASSHLQGHGGEQYF. The CDR3 DNA reads TGTGCCAGCAGTCATCTACAGGGGCACGGGGGCGAGCAGTACTTC.

The chain has TRBV6-5 and TRBJ2-7; 7 nucleotides match TRBD1. The V gene end was trimmed by 6 bases and the J gene end by 3 bases; junction bases not matched to a gene: 8. Per the germline V gene, CDR1 is MNHEY and CDR2 is SVGAGI. This CDR3 has 14 amino acids. The CDR3: CASRPPGQYYEQYF. The CDR3, as DNA: TGTGCCAGCAGGCCACCGGGACAGTACTACGAGCAGTACTTC.

This chain uses TRBV5-1 with TRBJ2-7, with D possibly matching TRBD1 (6 bases). Germline V gene data show CDR1 as SGHRS and CDR2 as YFSETQ. The ends were cut back, 3 bases at V and 7 bases at J, with 17 bases in the middle. CDR3 length: 14 amino acids. CDR3: CASSSTLQGREQYF. DNA for the CDR3: TGCGCCAGCAGCTCTACCCTCCAGGGGCGGGAGCAGTACTTC.

J is TRBJ2-5 and V is TRBV5-1; perhaps TRBD2 as D (6 bases). Trimming took 1 base from V and 5 from J, leaving 9 bases between them. Germline V gene sequence: CDR1 SGHRS, CDR2 YFSETQ. CDR3 length: 13 amino acids. This CDR3 reads CASSLSGAETQYF. Written as DNA, the CDR3 is TGCGCCAGCAGCTTGTCGGGAGCGGAGACCCAGTACTTC. Full variable domain (rest looked up from reference TRBV5-1 and TRBJ2-5): KAGVTQTPRYLIKTRGQQVTLSCSPISGHRSVSWYQQTPGQGLQFLFEYFSETQRNKGNFPGRFSGRQFSNSRSEMNVSTLELGDSALYLCASSLSGAETQYFGPGTRLLVL.

The rearrangement links TRBV5-6 to TRBJ1-4; no definite D call. Germline V CDR1 and CDR2: SGHDT, YYEEEE. V lost 2 bases and J 3 bases, leaving 8 bases between the germline ends. This CDR3 is 14 amino acids long. In nucleotides, the CDR3 is TGTGCCAGCAGCTTCGCATCGGCTAATGAAAAACTGTTTTTT. Amino acids: CASSFASANEKLFF.

The chain uses TRBV6-5 and TRBJ1-5; weak D call: TRBD1 (6 bases). V was pared by 6 bases and J by 5 bases, with 17 bases between. The germline CDR1 and CDR2 sequences are MNHEY and SVGAGI. The CDR3 is 15 residues long. The CDR3 region is CASSLFFGQHQPQHF. DNA for the CDR3: TGTGCCAGCAGCCTCTTTTTCGGACAGCATCAGCCCCAGCATTTT.

The rearrangement uses TRBV5-1 and TRBJ2-7, with 8 bases aligning to TRBD1. V was pared by 0 bases and J by 2 bases, with 7 bases of the junction left unmatched. The germline CDR1 and CDR2 sequences are SGHRS and YFSETQ. The CDR3 is 16 amino acids. The CDR3 DNA follows: TGCGCCAGCAGCTTGGGTAGACAGGGGAAAACCTACGAGCAGTACTTC. Residues: CASSLGRQGKTYEQYF.

The CDR3 is CASSRGRSHEQYF. In nucleotides, the CDR3 is TGTGCCAGCAGCCGAGGCCGGTCGCACGAGCAGTACTTC. This chain uses TRBV27 with TRBJ2-7; unclear D gene. CDR3 length equals 13 residues. Germline V gene lookup returns CDR1 MNHEY and CDR2 SMNVEV (reference sequence). V was shortened by 6 bases and J by 5 bases, with 14 bases between the two germline ends.

CDR3 in DNA: TGTGCCACCAGCATCAACAGGGGGTCCTACGAGCAGTACTTC. Protein sequence: CATSINRGSYEQYF. The gene calls are TRBV15 and TRBJ2-7; TRBD1 matches 8 bases. Germline CDR1 reads LNHNV; CDR2 reads YYDKDF (reference sequence). This CDR3 has 14 amino acids. Trimming removed 4 bases from V and 1 base from J; junction bases left unmatched: 3.

The gene calls are TRBV7-2 and TRBJ1-2, with 9 nucleotides matching TRBD1. V dropped 2 bases and J dropped 2; count of bases not matched to a gene: 12. CDR1 and CDR2 from the germline V gene are SGHTA and FQGNSA. CDR3 length: 18 amino acids. The CDR3 loop is CASSLKRGRTGGNYGYTF. In DNA form, the CDR3 reads TGTGCCAGCAGCTTAAAGAGGGGAAGAACAGGGGGCAACTATGGCTACACCTTC.

The chain is built from TRBV5-6 and TRBJ2-7; 9 nucleotides match TRBD2. V lost 1 base and J lost 2; bases outside the gene matches: 4. Germline V lookup: CDR1 SGHDT, CDR2 YYEEEE. CDR3 length equals 15 residues. The chain's CDR3 is CASSLSGGPPYEQYF. The CDR3 DNA reads TGTGCCAGCAGCTTGAGCGGGGGGCCCCCCTACGAGCAGTACTTC.

The chain has TRBV5-1 and TRBJ2-3; 12 nucleotides agree with TRBD2. The germline V gene encodes CDR1 SGHRS and CDR2 YFSETQ. The trim removed 4 bases at V and 5 bases at J, leaving 8 bases unmatched. This CDR3 region has 16 residues. The CDR3 reads CASSVPLAGGGDTQYF. In DNA form, the CDR3 reads TGCGCCAGCAGCGTACCCCTAGCGGGGGGGGGAGATACGCAGTATTTT. The full variable domain, its missing parts supplied by reference TRBV5-1 and TRBJ2-3, is KAGVTQTPRYLIKTRGQQVTLSCSPISGHRSVSWYQQTPGQGLQFLFEYFSETQRNKGNFPGRFSGRQFSNSRSEMNVSTLELGDSALYLCASSVPLAGGGDTQYFGPGTRLTVL.

The rearrangement joins TRBV4-2 to TRBJ2-7; TRBD2 matches at 8 bases. The V segment lost 4 bases and the J segment 0 bases; nucleotides outside the gene matches: 8. From germline, CDR1 is LGHNA and CDR2 YNFKEQ. The CDR3 extends over 16 amino acids. CDR3 sequence reads: CASSPVGGGSSYEQYF. Here the CDR3 DNA reads TGTGCCAGCAGCCCTGTCGGGGGGGGTAGCTCCTACGAGCAGTACTTC.